This T cell receptor (beta chain) was captured by sequencing in a study of blood T cell repertoires in COVID-19. Across the study: The samples span acute and convalescent COVID-19 from the United States, Italy and Spain. The cDNA or gDNA used as material had been derived from T cells, B-cell-depleted T cells, or PBMCs.

Germline CDR1 reads MNHEY; CDR2 reads SVGAGI. This CDR3 contains 15 residues. The ends lost 6 bases at V and 1 base at J; junction bases unmatched: 6. In the authors' workflow: Using reference gene primer amplification, nucleated cell counts were estimated. Here immunoSEQ multiplex PCR was the method, and the copy in TCRdb shows in-frame clones only, minus some. V and J calls and clone size are copied from that table; D and trimming were computed from the DNA. Altogether about 260,000 clones are present, around 90% being singletons, with the ten largest covering approximately 4%. The clonotype comes from a man between 60 and 70 years old who had recovered from COVID-19. Sequencing used peripheral blood. J is TRBJ2-5 and V is TRBV6-5; 9 bases fit TRBD2. Here the CDR3 reads CASSYGTSRQETQYF. In nucleotides, the CDR3 is TGTGCCAGCAGCTATGGGACTAGCCGCCAAGAGACCCAGTACTTC.